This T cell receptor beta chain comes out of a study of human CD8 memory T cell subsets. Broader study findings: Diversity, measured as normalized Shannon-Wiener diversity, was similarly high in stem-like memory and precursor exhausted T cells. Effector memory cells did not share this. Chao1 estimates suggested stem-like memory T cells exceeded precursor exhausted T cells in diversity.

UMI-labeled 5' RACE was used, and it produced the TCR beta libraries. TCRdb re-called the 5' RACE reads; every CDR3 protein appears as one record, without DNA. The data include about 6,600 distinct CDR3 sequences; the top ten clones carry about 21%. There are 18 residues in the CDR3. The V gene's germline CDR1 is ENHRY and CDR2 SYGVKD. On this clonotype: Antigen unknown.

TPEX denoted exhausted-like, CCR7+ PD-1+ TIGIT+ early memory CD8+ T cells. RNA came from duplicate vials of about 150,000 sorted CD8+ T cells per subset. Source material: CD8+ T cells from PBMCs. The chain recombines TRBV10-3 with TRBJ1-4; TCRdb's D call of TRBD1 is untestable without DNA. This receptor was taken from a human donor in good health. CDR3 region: CAISEGPYRGDTNEKLFF.